This TCR beta chain was retrieved from a study of metastatic and nonmetastatic thyroid tumors. Across the whole study: The comparison covered peripheral blood and tumor or nodule tissue in malignant and benign thyroid patients.

Each patient came to thyroid surgery without any prior treatment (of any kind). Source study methods: CDR3 was compared across clinicopathological groups, and the resulting differences were used to build a distant-metastasis classifier for papillary thyroid cancer. TCRdb re-clonotyped the PCR reads through MiXCR. The V and J calls were determined by TCRdb, not by the authors. The table has about 43,000 clones, 3.2% seen once. The germline V gene encodes CDR1 MRHNA and CDR2 SNTAGT. This CDR3 has 15 amino acids. On this clone: Its ends do not fully match the called genes, so a read error is possible.

The sequence derives from a female donor with papillary thyroid cancer or a benign thyroid nodule (not recorded which). Some clones in this sample may be carry-over from other donors' samples. The chain links TRBV6-4 to TRBJ2-1; D is ambiguous. Sequenced material: blood. CDR3 loop: CASTDSHGSFKEQFF. The DNA of the CDR3 is TGTGCCAGCACTGACTCCCACGGATCCTTCAAAGAGCAGTTCTTC.